The 17 T cell receptor beta chains below all came from one sample that was sequenced in a study of early T cells in non-severe SARS-CoV-2 infection (dated by TCRdb to about 2021). Library creation used 5' RACE. TCRdb lists the instrument as NextSeq 500. TCRdb reworked the public reads: Q25 trimming with fastp, MiXCR clone assembly, productive beta chains retained. Each entry is one CDR3 protein sequence, shown with its most common DNA and genes. For this sample there are fewer than 30,000 distinct CDR3 sequences; 8.5% to 10% appear just once. Around 15% of the sample rests with the top ten. Sequences were obtained from whole blood. Receptors originate from an adult who was a healthcare worker with PCR-confirmed SARS-CoV-2 infection or an uninfected control (not recorded which).

A word on this clonotype: This sequence is one base from a far larger clone and is likely a read error. V and J are TRBV11-2 and TRBJ2-5; no definite D call. Looked up from germline, CDR1 is SGHAT and CDR2 is FQNNGV. The CDR3 extends over 12 amino acids. The V end lost 2 bases, the J end lost 4 bases, and 5 bases lay between the germline ends. The CDR3 loop is CASSLQGETQYF. CDR3 coding DNA: TGTGCCAGCAGCTTACAAGGAGAGACCCAGTACTTC. The complete variable domain, with remaining parts taken from reference TRBV11-2 and TRBJ2-5, reads EAGVAQSPRYKIIEKRQSVAFWCNPISGHATLYWYQQILGQGPKLLIQFQNNGVVDDSQLPKDRFSAERLKGVDSTLKIQPAKLEDSAVYLCASSLQGETQYFGPGTRLLVL.

This clonotype has just a few counts. The chain uses TRBV20-1 and TRBJ2-7; no reliable D call. The CDR3 has 12 amino acids. Trimming stripped 6 bases from V and 6 bases from J, with 15 bases between. The germline V gene has CDR1 DFQATT and CDR2 SNEGSKA (reference sequence). CDR3: CSAISVSPEQYF. Written as DNA, the CDR3 is TGCAGTGCGATCTCAGTCTCACCCGAGCAGTACTTC.

Ten or more counts support this clonotype. The rearrangement joins TRBV14 to TRBJ2-3, with 7 bases fitting TRBD2. Trimming removed 2 bases from V and 3 bases from J; junction bases left unmatched: 11. The CDR3 is 17 residues long. Looked up from germline, CDR1 is SGHDN and CDR2 is FVKESK. This chain's CDR3 is CASSQMTSPYGTDTQYF. The CDR3 region has the DNA TGTGCCAGCAGCCAAATGACTAGCCCATATGGGACAGATACGCAGTATTTT.

In its sample, this clonotype was seen a few times. The gene calls are TRBV10-3 and TRBJ2-3, with a possible D match to TRBD2 (6 bases). Trimming stripped 0 bases from V and 2 bases from J, with 12 bases between. This CDR3 region has 16 residues. The germline V gene has CDR1 ENHRY and CDR2 SYGVKD. The DNA for the CDR3 is TGTGCCATCAGTGAGTCGAGGGACTCCGCCACAGATACGCAGTATTTT. Protein product: CAISESRDSATDTQYF.

The rearrangement joins TRBV3-1 to TRBJ2-1; a weak D match, TRBD2 (5 bases). This CDR3 has 14 residues. Germline values: CDR1 LGHDT, CDR2 YNNKEL (reference sequence). Between the trimmed V and J ends, which lost 3 bases and 10 bases, there was a span of 16 bases. CDR3 loop: CASSQILPGEEQFF. CDR3 sequence (DNA): TGTGCCAGCAGCCAGATTCTACCCGGGGAAGAGCAGTTCTTC.

In this sample, this clonotype turned up many times. This chain uses TRBV5-1 with TRBJ1-2; a possible D gene is TRBD1 (6 bases). The V gene lost 5 bases and the J gene lost 7 bases, with 18 bases spanning the gap. Germline V CDR1 and CDR2: SGHRS, YFSETQ. CDR3 length: 14 amino acids. The CDR3 DNA reads as TGCGCCAGCAGACCGGACAGACTGGGTCCTGGCTACACCTTC. Residues: CASRPDRLGPGYTF.

There are many counts of this clonotype. J is TRBJ2-5 and V is TRBV11-2; no clear D gene. CDR1 SGHAT and CDR2 FQNNGV come from the germline V gene. V was shortened by 5 bases and J by 1 base, with 2 bases between the two germline ends. CDR3 length equals 11 residues. Written as DNA, the CDR3 is TGTGCCAGCAGCCGCCAAGAGACCCAGTACTTC. Its protein is CASSRQETQYF.

This clonotype came up many times. The V call is TRBV5-4, the J call TRBJ1-1; D not resolved. Germline CDR1 is SGHNT and CDR2 is YYREEE (reference sequence). CDR3 size: 13 residues. The V end was cut by 4 bases, the J end by 1 base, with 8 bases between. CDR3 sequence reads: CASSQPGNTEAFF. The CDR3 DNA reads TGTGCCAGCAGCCAACCAGGGAACACTGAAGCTTTCTTT.

The genes are TRBV20-1 and TRBJ1-6; 8 nucleotides align to TRBD1. V gave up 6 bases and J gave up 6 bases; unmatched junction bases: 10. The germline CDR1 and CDR2 sequences are DFQATT and SNEGSKA (reference sequence). The CDR3 loop spans 15 amino acids. As DNA, the CDR3 is TGCAGTGCCCACCCTGGGACAGGCGGTAATTCACCCCTCCACTTT. This sequence encodes CSAHPGTGGNSPLHF.

This clonotype appeared many times. This chain connects TRBV7-6 to TRBJ1-1; a possible D gene is TRBD1 (5 bases). Germline V gives CDR1 SGHVS, CDR2 FNYEAQ. Trimming took off 6 bases at V and 0 bases at J, with 11 bases between the two ends. The CDR3 is 14 residues long. CDR3 in amino acids: CASRRQIMNTEAFF. In DNA form, the CDR3 reads TGTGCCAGCAGACGACAGATCATGAACACTGAAGCTTTCTTT.

At least ten counts were recorded for this clonotype. The chain recombines TRBV29-1 with TRBJ2-1; D is uncertain. Germline V gene lookup returns CDR1 SQVTM and CDR2 ANQGSEA. V shed 3 bases and J shed 12 bases, with 12 bases lying between them. The CDR3 spans 11 residues. CDR3 DNA sequence: TGCAGCGTTGAGATGGGCGGTGGGCAGTTCTTC. Its translation is CSVEMGGGQFF.

A note on this clonotype: This could be a read error, since a much larger clone is one nucleotide away. V is TRBV7-8 and J is TRBJ1-2; no definite D call. The CDR3 consists of 13 residues. The germline CDR1 and CDR2 sequences are SGHVS and FQNEAQ. CDR3 bases: TGTGTCAGCAGCCGCGACACACAGTATGGCTACACCTTC. Translation: CVSSRDTQYGYTF.

This clonotype came up many times. Here the CDR3 DNA reads TGTGCCAGCAGTGAAGCGAGCTCCGGGGGCACCTATAATTCACCCCTCCACTTT. Translated, it gives CASSEASSGGTYNSPLHF. The V call is TRBV6-1, the J call TRBJ1-6, with a possible D match to TRBD1 (6 bases). CDR3 length: 18 amino acids. The ends were cut back, 0 bases at V and 2 bases at J, with 14 bases in the middle. Per germline, CDR1 MNHNS and CDR2 SASEGT.

This clonotype was detected many times. As DNA, the CDR3 is TGTGCCAGCAGTTTACGTCACACCGGGGAGCTGTTTTTT. Its translation is CASSLRHTGELFF. The chain joins TRBV12-3 or TRBV12-4 to TRBJ2-2; D is unresolved. Trimming left V 2 bases short and J 3 bases short, with 4 bases between. This CDR3 spans 13 amino acids.

This clonotype was picked up many times. The chain links TRBV14 to TRBJ2-7; D may correspond to TRBD1 or TRBD2 (5 bases each). V lost 2 bases, J lost 2 bases, and 10 bases lay in between. Germline CDR1 and CDR2: SGHDN and FVKESK. The CDR3 loop spans 14 amino acids. The chain's CDR3 is CASSQLWGTYEQYF. For the CDR3, the DNA is TGTGCCAGCAGCCAACTCTGGGGGACCTACGAGCAGTACTTC.

This clonotype was seen many times. The V gene is TRBV12-3 or TRBV12-4, the J gene TRBJ1-1; D is perhaps TRBD1 (6 bases). Trimming removed 1 base from V and 3 bases from J, with 9 bases in between. The CDR3 has 14 residues. The CDR3 nucleotides are TGTGCCAGCAGTTTAGGGGCAGGGGACACTGAAGCTTTCTTT. Its translation is CASSLGAGDTEAFF.

This clonotype appeared many times. The chain carries TRBV3-1 and TRBJ1-6; TRBD1 agrees at 7 bases. The ends lost 1 base at V and 13 bases at J; junction bases unmatched: 7. The CDR3 consists of 14 residues. The V gene's germline CDR1 is LGHDT and CDR2 YNNKEL (reference sequence). The CDR3 nucleotides are TGTGCCAGCAGCCAAGCCGTTACAGGGGACCCCCTCCACTTT. Amino acid sequence: CASSQAVTGDPLHF.